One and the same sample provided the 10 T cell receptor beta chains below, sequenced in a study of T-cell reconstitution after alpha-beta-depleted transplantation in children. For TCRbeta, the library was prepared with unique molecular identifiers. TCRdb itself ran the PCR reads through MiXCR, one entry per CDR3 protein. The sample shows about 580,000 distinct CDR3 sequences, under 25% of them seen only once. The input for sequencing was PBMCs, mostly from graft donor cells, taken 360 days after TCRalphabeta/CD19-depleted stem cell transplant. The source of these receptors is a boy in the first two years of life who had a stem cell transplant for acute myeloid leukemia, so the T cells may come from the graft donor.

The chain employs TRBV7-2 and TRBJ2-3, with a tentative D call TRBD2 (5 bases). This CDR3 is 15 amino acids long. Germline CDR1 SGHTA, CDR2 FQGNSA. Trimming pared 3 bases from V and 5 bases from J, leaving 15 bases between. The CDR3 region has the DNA TGTGCCAGCAGCTTCGGTTCCCCTCGGGGAGATACGCAGTATTTT. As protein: CASSFGSPRGDTQYF.

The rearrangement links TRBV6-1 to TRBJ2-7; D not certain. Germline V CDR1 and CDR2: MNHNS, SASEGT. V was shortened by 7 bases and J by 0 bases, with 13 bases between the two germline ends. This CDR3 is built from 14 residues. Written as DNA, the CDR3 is TGTGCCAGCAAATCCGACACCTTCTCCTACGAGCAGTACTTC. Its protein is CASKSDTFSYEQYF.

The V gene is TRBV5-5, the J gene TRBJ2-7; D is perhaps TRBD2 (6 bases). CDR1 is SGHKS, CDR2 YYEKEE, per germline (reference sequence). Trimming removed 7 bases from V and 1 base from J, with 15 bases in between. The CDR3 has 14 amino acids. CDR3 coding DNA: TGTGCCAGCGGCTCGGAGGGGCTTTCCTACGAGCAGTACGTC. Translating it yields CASGSEGLSYEQYV.

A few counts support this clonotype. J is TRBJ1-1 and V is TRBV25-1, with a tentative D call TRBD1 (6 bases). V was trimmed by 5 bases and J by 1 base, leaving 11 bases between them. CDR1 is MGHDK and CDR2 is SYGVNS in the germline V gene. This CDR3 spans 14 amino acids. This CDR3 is CASSLQGWNTEAFF. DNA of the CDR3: TGTGCCAGCAGTTTACAGGGATGGAACACTGAAGCTTTCTTT.

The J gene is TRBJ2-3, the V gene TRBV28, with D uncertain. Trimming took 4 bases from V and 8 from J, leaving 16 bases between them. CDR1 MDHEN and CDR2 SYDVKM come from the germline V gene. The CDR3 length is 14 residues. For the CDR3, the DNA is TGTGCCAGCAGTTCACCTCTCCCTCAGCCTACGCAGTATTTT. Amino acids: CASSSPLPQPTQYF.

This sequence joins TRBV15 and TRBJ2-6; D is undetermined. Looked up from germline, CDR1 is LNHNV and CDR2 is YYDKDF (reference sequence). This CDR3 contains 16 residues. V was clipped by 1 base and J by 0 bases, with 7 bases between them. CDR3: CATSRVARSGANVLTF. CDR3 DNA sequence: TGTGCCACCAGCAGAGTGGCCCGCTCTGGGGCCAACGTCCTGACTTTC.

The CDR3 spells CASRRLPPDTQYF. Here the CDR3 DNA reads TGTGCCAGCAGGCGGTTGCCCCCAGATACGCAGTATTTT. This chain uses TRBV6-6 with TRBJ2-3; D is ambiguous. The length of the CDR3 is 13 residues. V lost 6 bases and J lost 4, with 11 bases in between. From germline, CDR1 is MNHNY and CDR2 SVGAGI (reference sequence).

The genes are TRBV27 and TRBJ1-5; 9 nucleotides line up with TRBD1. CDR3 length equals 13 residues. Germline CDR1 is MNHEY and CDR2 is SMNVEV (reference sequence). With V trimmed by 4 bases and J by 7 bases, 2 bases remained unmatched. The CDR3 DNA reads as TGTGCCAGCAGTTCGACAGGGGGGCAGCCCCAGCATTTT. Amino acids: CASSSTGGQPQHF.

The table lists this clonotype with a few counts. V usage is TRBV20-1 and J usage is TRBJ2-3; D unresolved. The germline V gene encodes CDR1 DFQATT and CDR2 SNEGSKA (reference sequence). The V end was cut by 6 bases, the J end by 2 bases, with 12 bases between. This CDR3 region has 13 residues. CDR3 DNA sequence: TGCAGTGCCCGATCGCCACACACAGATACGCAGTATTTT. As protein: CSARSPHTDTQYF.

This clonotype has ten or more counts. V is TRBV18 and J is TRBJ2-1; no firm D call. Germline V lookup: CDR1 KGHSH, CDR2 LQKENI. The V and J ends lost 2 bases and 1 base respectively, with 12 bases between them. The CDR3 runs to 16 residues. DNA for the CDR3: TGTGCCAGCTCACCAGCTGGGCCGATATCCTACAATGAGCAGTTCTTC. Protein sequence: CASSPAGPISYNEQFF.